Sequencing of this TCR beta chain was carried out in a study of T cell responses to AZD1222 COVID-19 vaccine. Notes on the study in general: Recipients of two AZD1222 doses showed rising Spike-specific TCR breadth and depth. Nearly half of spike-specific TCRs reportedly go after variant regions that carry no mutations. After the peak T cell response, and only then, were repertoires sampled.

Here immunoSEQ multiplex PCR was the method, and the copy in TCRdb shows in-frame clones only, minus some. The sample carries about 120,000 clones, about nine tenths recorded once. There are 14 residues in the CDR3. CDR1 is KGHSH, CDR2 LQKENI, per germline. Trimming pared 3 bases from V and 5 bases from J, leaving 13 bases between. About this clone: Its target is not known.

This chain connects TRBV18 to TRBJ2-5, with D possibly matching TRBD2 (5 bases). This clonotype originated in an adult in good health. This material consisted of peripheral blood, taken on day 0 of AZD1222 vaccination. The CDR3 loop reads CASSPAGSLETQYF. The CDR3 nucleotides read TGTGCCAGCTCACCGGCGGGTTCCCTGGAGACCCAGTACTTC.